These 7 T cell receptor beta chains originate from one sample sequenced in a study of CD8 T cells in Susac syndrome. An input of roughly 0.5 to 1 ug of RNA was subjected to reverse transcription using random hexamers. TCRdb reprocessed the immunoSEQ multiplex PCR reads via MiXCR and lists one record per CDR3 protein. In the table there are approximately 210,000 distinct CDR3 sequences, about 95% of which are singletons. Sequenced sample: CD4+ T cells from PBMCs. The receptors here all came from a human donor with multiple sclerosis.

The chain is built from TRBV28 and TRBJ1-1; D might be TRBD1 (6 bases). With 3 bases removed from V and 0 bases from J, the gap between germline ends came to 20 bases. The CDR3 is 18 amino acids. Looked up from germline, CDR1 is MDHEN and CDR2 is SYDVKM. The CDR3 is CASSFPARRRGLNTEAFF. As DNA, the CDR3 is TGTGCCAGCAGTTTCCCGGCCCGTCGGCGGGGGCTGAACACTGAAGCTTTCTTT.

For the CDR3, the DNA is TGCGCCAGCAGCTTACAGGGACGGTCCGGCGAGCAGTACTTC. Translated: CASSLQGRSGEQYF. The gene calls are TRBV5-1 and TRBJ2-7; tentatively, D is TRBD1 (6 bases). The CDR3 runs to 14 residues. CDR1 is SGHRS, CDR2 YFSETQ, per germline. Between the trimmed V and J ends, which lost 2 bases and 6 bases, there was a span of 15 bases.

The chain combines TRBV20-1 with TRBJ2-7, with TRBD1 as a possible D gene (5 bases). The CDR3 contains 14 residues. Germline V gives CDR1 DFQATT, CDR2 SNEGSKA (reference sequence). Trimming took off 6 bases at V and 6 bases at J, with 21 bases between the two ends. In DNA form, the CDR3 reads TGCAGTGCCACCCCCTCGATGGGGCCAGTCGAGCAGTACTTC. Translated, it gives CSATPSMGPVEQYF.

The chain recombines TRBV28 with TRBJ2-1, with TRBD2 matching over 8 bases. The CDR3 loop spans 14 amino acids. Germline lookup yields CDR1 MDHEN and CDR2 SYDVKM. V lost 7 bases to trimming and J lost 7 bases; unmatched junction nucleotides: 9. The DNA of the CDR3 is TGTGCCAGCATCGACGGGAGGGCCGGGAATGAGCAGTTCTTC. Protein product: CASIDGRAGNEQFF.

As regards this clonotype: The junction differs from germline at one of its ends, possibly a read error. This chain links TRBV3-1 with TRBJ2-5, with 8 bases matching TRBD2. The CDR3 sequence is 15 residues long. The germline V gene has CDR1 LGHDT and CDR2 YNNKEL (reference sequence). The CDR3 here is CASNQGSGSRETQYF. As DNA, the CDR3 is TGTGCCAGCAACCAAGGCAGCGGGAGCCGAGAGACCCAGTACTTC.

This clonotype was detected a few times. The chain has TRBV6-1 and TRBJ2-7, with D perhaps TRBD1 (6 bases). Germline CDR1 is MNHNS and CDR2 is SASEGT. The CDR3 runs 14 residues. The V end was cut by 5 bases, the J end by 0 bases, with 11 bases between. The CDR3 DNA reads TGTGCCAGCAGTCGAACAGGGAGCTCCTACGAGCAGTACTTC. It translates to CASSRTGSSYEQYF.

This chain links TRBV9 with TRBJ2-7, with D possibly matching TRBD2 (5 bases). This CDR3 has 16 amino acids. Germline CDR1 reads SGDLS; CDR2 reads YYNGEE. Trimming took 0 bases from V and 6 from J, leaving 19 bases between them. CDR3 sequence (DNA): TGTGCCAGCAGCGTAGGGGCGGGCCCCACTGCGGGCGAGCAGTACTTC. Protein sequence: CASSVGAGPTAGEQYF.